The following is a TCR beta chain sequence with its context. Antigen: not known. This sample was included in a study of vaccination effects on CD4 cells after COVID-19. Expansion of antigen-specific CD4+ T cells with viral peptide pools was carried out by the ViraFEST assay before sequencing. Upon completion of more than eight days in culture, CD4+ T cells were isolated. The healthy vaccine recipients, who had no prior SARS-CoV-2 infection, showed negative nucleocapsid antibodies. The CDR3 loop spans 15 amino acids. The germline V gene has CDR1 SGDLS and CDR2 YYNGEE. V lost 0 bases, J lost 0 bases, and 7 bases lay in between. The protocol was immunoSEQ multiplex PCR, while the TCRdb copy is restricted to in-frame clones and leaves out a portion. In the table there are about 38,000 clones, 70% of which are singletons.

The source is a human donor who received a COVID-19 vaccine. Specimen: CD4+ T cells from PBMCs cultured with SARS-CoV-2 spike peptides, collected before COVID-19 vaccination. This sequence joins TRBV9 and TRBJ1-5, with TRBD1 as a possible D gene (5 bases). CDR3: CASSVGDGSNQPQHF. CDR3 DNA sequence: TGTGCCAGCAGCGTAGGGGACGGTAGCAATCAGCCCCAGCATTTT.